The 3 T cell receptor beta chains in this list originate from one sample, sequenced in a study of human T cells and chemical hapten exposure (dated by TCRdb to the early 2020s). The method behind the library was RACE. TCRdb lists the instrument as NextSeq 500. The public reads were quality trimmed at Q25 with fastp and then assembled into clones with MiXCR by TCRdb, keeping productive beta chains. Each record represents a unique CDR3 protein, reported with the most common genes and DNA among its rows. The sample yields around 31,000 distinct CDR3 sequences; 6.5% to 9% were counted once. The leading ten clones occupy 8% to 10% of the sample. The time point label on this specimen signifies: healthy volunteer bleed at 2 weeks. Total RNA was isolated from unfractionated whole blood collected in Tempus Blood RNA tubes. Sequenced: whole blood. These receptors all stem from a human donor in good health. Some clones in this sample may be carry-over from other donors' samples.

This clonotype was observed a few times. CDR3 sequence (DNA): TGCGCCAGCAGCCCCTCTCTAGCGAACGTAGACAATGAGCAGTTCTTC. This translates into CASSPSLANVDNEQFF. The J gene is TRBJ2-1, the V gene TRBV4-3; weak D call: TRBD2 (6 bases). This CDR3 comprises 16 residues. Germline values: CDR1 LGHNA, CDR2 YSLEER. Deletions cut 4 bases from V and 5 bases from J, with 18 bases between.

CDR3 loop: CASSYGTGETEAFF. The CDR3 region has the DNA TGTGCCAGCAGTTACGGGACAGGAGAAACTGAAGCTTTCTTT. The V call is TRBV6-5, the J call TRBJ1-1; 8 bases match TRBD1. The CDR3 has 14 residues. J gave up 5 bases and V 2 bases, and 4 bases lay outside the gene matches. Germline V gene sequence: CDR1 MNHEY, CDR2 SVGAGI.

CDR3 region: CASSWTSGRGGDEQYF. DNA of the CDR3: TGTGCCAGCAGCTGGACTAGCGGGAGGGGGGGAGACGAGCAGTACTTC. The rearrangement uses TRBV28 and TRBJ2-7; 15 positions agree with TRBD2. V lost 6 bases, J lost 5 bases, and 8 bases stayed unmatched. CDR3 length: 16 residues. Per the germline V gene, CDR1 is MDHEN and CDR2 is SYDVKM.